The 18 T cell receptor beta chains below were found in one sample sequenced in a study of cytomegalovirus exposure and HLA in healthy donors. Vbeta (60) and Jbeta (13) primers were used in the PCR. The data were produced by immunoSEQ multiplex PCR, yet TCRdb's version contains in-frame clones alone and is incomplete. The table has over 150,000 clones, about 76% seen once. Sequencing used PBMCs. These TCRs come from a male donor in good health and CMV-seropositive.

Concerning this clone itself: Additional DNA sequences in this sample encode the identical CDR3. The chain has TRBV4-1 and TRBJ1-6; maybe TRBD1 (5 bases). Trimming left V 0 bases short and J 9 bases short, with 15 bases between. The V gene's germline CDR1 is MGHRA and CDR2 YSYEKL. The CDR3 has 16 amino acids. Written as DNA, the CDR3 is TGCGCCAGCAGCCAAGATTCCGGGACTGGGGGTTCACCCCTCCACTTT. Protein product: CASSQDSGTGGSPLHF.

V usage is TRBV7-2 and J usage is TRBJ2-5; TRBD2 aligns across 11 bases. CDR3 size: 15 residues. Germline values: CDR1 SGHTA, CDR2 FQGNSA. V shed 5 bases and J 2 bases; nucleotides not matched to a gene: 4. CDR3 amino acids: CASSISGGGQETQYF. The DNA of the CDR3 is TGTGCCAGCAGCATTAGCGGGGGGGGACAAGAGACCCAGTACTTC.

The V gene is TRBV4-1, the J gene TRBJ1-5; 7 bases fit TRBD1. V lost 4 bases to trimming and J lost 0 bases; unmatched junction nucleotides: 6. CDR1 and CDR2 from the germline V gene are MGHRA and YSYEKL. This CDR3 has 16 amino acids. The chain's CDR3 is CASSLRTGYSNQPQHF. DNA of the CDR3: TGCGCCAGCAGCCTTCGGACAGGCTATAGCAATCAGCCCCAGCATTTT.

The chain joins TRBV9 to TRBJ2-7, with 9 nucleotides matching TRBD1. This CDR3 is built from 15 residues. Per germline, CDR1 SGDLS and CDR2 YYNGEE. J was trimmed by 6 bases and V by 7 bases; bases with no gene match: 14. The CDR3 bases are TGTGCCAGCGGCCCCCTCGGACAGGGGACAGGCGAGCAGTACTTC. This gives the protein CASGPLGQGTGEQYF.

This chain uses TRBV4-1 with TRBJ1-6; D remains unclear. Trimming cost V 0 bases and J 0 bases, with 15 bases left between them. The V gene's germline CDR1 is MGHRA and CDR2 YSYEKL. CDR3 length: 19 amino acids. The CDR3 sequence is CASSQEGGQLSSYNSPLHF. In nucleotides, the CDR3 is TGCGCCAGCAGCCAAGAGGGCGGGCAACTTAGCTCCTATAATTCACCCCTCCACTTT.

The chain couples TRBV5-4 to TRBJ2-2; possibly TRBD1 for D (5 bases). Between the trimmed V and J ends, which lost 5 bases and 4 bases, there was a span of 15 bases. The CDR3 loop spans 15 amino acids. Germline lookup yields CDR1 SGHNT and CDR2 YYREEE (reference sequence). The CDR3 DNA reads as TGTGCCAGCAGGCCCAGGGAAGGGTTCACCGGGGAGCTGTTTTTT. As protein: CASRPREGFTGELFF.

The chain couples TRBV4-2 to TRBJ1-1, with D uncertain. The V gene's germline CDR1 is LGHNA and CDR2 YNFKEQ. The V gene lost 3 bases and the J gene lost 4 bases, with 6 bases spanning the gap. The length of the CDR3 is 12 residues. Here the CDR3 reads CASSHGGTEAFF. CDR3 DNA: TGTGCCAGCAGCCACGGTGGCACTGAAGCTTTCTTT.

The CDR3, as DNA: TGTGCCAGCGGAAACAGGGGGACGTCCTATGGCTACACCTTC. Translating gives CASGNRGTSYGYTF. The gene calls are TRBV6-5 and TRBJ1-2, with TRBD1 matching 8 bases. The CDR3 is 14 residues long. After removal of 8 bases from V and 4 bases from J, the junction contained 9 bases not matched to a gene. Germline loops: CDR1 MNHEY, CDR2 SVGAGI.

The V and J genes are TRBV7-8 and TRBJ2-5; D is ambiguous. The CDR3 is made up of 11 amino acids. Trimming removed 9 bases at V and 5 bases at J, with 10 bases between. Germline V CDR1 and CDR2: SGHVS, FQNEAQ. CDR3 DNA: TGTGCCAGTACCTCCCGGGAGACCCAGTACTTC. Translation gives CASTSRETQYF.

The chain employs TRBV30 and TRBJ1-6; D unclear. The CDR3 has 15 amino acids. V lost 2 bases and J 7 bases, leaving 15 bases between the germline ends. Per the germline V gene, CDR1 is GTSNPN and CDR2 is SVGIG (reference sequence). This CDR3 reads CAWSIRGFQNSPLHF. CDR3 bases: TGTGCCTGGAGTATTAGAGGTTTCCAGAATTCACCCCTCCACTTT.

V usage is TRBV4-1 and J usage is TRBJ1-1, with D unclear. V was pared by 4 bases and J by 6 bases, with 21 bases between. CDR1 MGHRA and CDR2 YSYEKL come from the germline V gene. The length of the CDR3 is 16 residues. CDR3 coding DNA: TGCGCCAGCAGCCGGATGGCATGGCAGGTTTACGCTGAAGCTTTCTTT. Its translation is CASSRMAWQVYAEAFF.

V and J are TRBV11-3 and TRBJ2-6; unclear D gene. CDR3 length equals 15 residues. CDR1 and CDR2 from the germline V gene are SGHNT and YENEEA. Between the trimmed V and J ends, which lost 1 base and 4 bases, there was a span of 8 bases. CDR3 sequence reads: CASSLGSTGANVLTF. CDR3 coding DNA: TGTGCCAGCAGCTTAGGGAGTACCGGGGCCAACGTCCTGACTTTC.

Only one count was recorded for this clone. This chain joins TRBV5-4 and TRBJ2-5, with 7 bases aligning to TRBD2. This CDR3 has 14 residues. V was clipped by 2 bases and J by 0 bases; unmatched bases: 1. The germline V gene has CDR1 SGHNT and CDR2 YYREEE (reference sequence). In nucleotides, the CDR3 is TGTGCCAGCAGCTTACGGGGGGACCAAGAGACCCAGTACTTC. Translation gives CASSLRGDQETQYF. The full variable domain, completed using reference TRBV5-4 and TRBJ2-5, is ETGVTQSPTHLIKTRGQQVTLRCSSQSGHNTVSWYQQALGQGPQFIFQYYREEENGRGNFPPRFSGLQFPNYSSELNVNALELDDSALYLCASSLRGDQETQYFGPGTRLLVL.

The CDR3 is CASTDSRYEQFF. In DNA form, the CDR3 reads TGTGCCAGCACTGACTCTCGGTATGAGCAGTTCTTC. This chain connects TRBV6-5 to TRBJ2-1; D gene uncertain. The CDR3 is 12 amino acids. CDR1 MNHEY and CDR2 SVGAGI come from the germline V gene. V was shortened by 7 bases and J by 8 bases, with 12 bases between the two germline ends.

The rearrangement joins TRBV13 to TRBJ1-2; 7 positions match TRBD1. The CDR3 totals 14 residues. Trimming at V came to 1 base and at J to 3 bases, leaving 2 bases not matched to a gene. Germline CDR1 reads PRHDT; CDR2 reads FYEKMQ (reference sequence). The CDR3 bases are TGTGCCAGCAGCTTAGAAACAGGGGACTATGGCTACACCTTC. Translated, it gives CASSLETGDYGYTF.

The table lists this clone with a count of one. The chain has TRBV2 and TRBJ1-6; D is unclear. The germline V gene has CDR1 SNHLY and CDR2 FYNNEI. Trimming removed 2 bases at V and 0 bases at J, with 11 bases between. The CDR3 contains 17 residues. Here the CDR3 DNA reads TGTGCCAGCAGTGAACGGGGAGGCCACTCCTATAATTCACCCCTCCACTTT. Translation: CASSERGGHSYNSPLHF.

The V gene is TRBV9, the J gene TRBJ1-1; D not certain. This CDR3 spans 15 amino acids. The V gene's germline CDR1 is SGDLS and CDR2 YYNGEE. The V gene lost 4 bases and the J gene lost 2 bases, with 15 bases spanning the gap. Written as DNA, the CDR3 is TGTGCCAGCAGCCCCTGGCCTTCGGGTAACACTGAAGCTTTCTTT. Translating it yields CASSPWPSGNTEAFF. The full variable domain, in which reference TRBV9 and TRBJ1-1 provide the parts outside the CDR3, is DSGVTQTPKHLITATGQRVTLRCSPRSGDLSVYWYQQSLDQGLQFLIQYYNGEERAKGNILERFSAQQFPDLHSELNLSSLELGDSALYFCASSPWPSGNTEAFFGQGTRLTVV.

This clone appeared a few times. The chain is built from TRBV6-5 and TRBJ1-1; D gene ambiguous. V was clipped by 6 bases and J by 4 bases, with 12 bases between them. CDR1 is MNHEY and CDR2 is SVGAGI in the germline V gene. The CDR3 runs to 13 residues. As DNA, the CDR3 is TGTGCCAGCAGGCAACGGGAGGGCACTGAAGCTTTCTTT. Translating gives CASRQREGTEAFF.